The T cell receptor beta chain under discussion was sequenced for a study of cytomegalovirus exposure and HLA in healthy donors. Notes on this clone: Its antigen remains unknown.

This CDR3 region has 13 residues. Trimming left V 7 bases short and J 4 bases short, with 10 bases between. Germline lookup yields CDR1 MDHEN and CDR2 SYDVKM. PCR primers comprised 60 Vbeta and 13 Jbeta primers. Authors' data handling: As a later analysis found, there were 70 million to 80 million unique TCR beta chains, of which 8.5 million to 13 million were shared. Clones were sequenced by immunoSEQ multiplex PCR, and TCRdb holds only the in-frame ones, with some missing. D and trimming come from the DNA, and the V and J calls and clone size come from that table. The data hold tens of thousands of clones, with approximately 79% observed a single time. Study-wide points: CMV serostatus was the only immune exposure information that was available. A few chains tied to CMV proved CMV antigen-specific in vitro. Of the V segments, some could not be distinguished, including TRBV6-2 and TRBV6-3, and were excluded.

The receptor comes from a woman aged 25 to 39 in good health and CMV-seropositive. Sequencing was performed on PBMCs. The chain combines TRBV28 with TRBJ2-2, with D tentatively TRBD2 (7 bases). The CDR3 bases are TGTGCCAGCAAGAGGGGGGGCACCGGGGAGCTGTTTTTT. It is translated as CASKRGGTGELFF.